The present T cell receptor (beta chain) was sequenced within a study of vaccination effects on CD4 cells after COVID-19. Produced via immunoSEQ multiplex PCR; TCRdb's table is partial and in-frame only. The sample carries roughly 59,000 clones, approximately 78% recorded once. Findings and caveats of the study: In the study, convalescent patients were few, and early post-infection timepoints were absent.

About this clone: Its cognate antigen is unknown.

Trimming stripped 8 bases from V and 6 bases from J, with 24 bases between. CDR3 length equals 15 residues. The germline CDR1 and CDR2 sequences are SGHRS and YFSETQ. CD4+ T cells specific for antigen were expanded with viral peptide pools by the ViraFEST assay before sequencing. Subsequent to less than twelve days of culture, CD4+ T cells were isolated. The vaccine given was either BNT162b2 or mRNA-1273, in two doses. Negative nucleocapsid antibody tests before and after vaccination confirmed no previous SARS-CoV-2 infection. The source of this sequence is a human donor who received a COVID-19 vaccine. This sample comprised CD4+ T cells from PBMCs cultured with HCoV-OC43 spike peptides, obtained after COVID-19 vaccination. Indicated subset: HCoV-OC43 spike overlapping peptide pool stimulation. The V call is TRBV5-1, the J call TRBJ2-7; D tentatively fits TRBD1 or TRBD2 (5 bases each). For the CDR3, the DNA is TGCGCCAGTCGTTTCCGGGACCCCCGGCCAGTCGAGCAGTACGTC. Translation gives CASRFRDPRPVEQYV.